This T cell receptor beta chain came from a study of tumor-infiltrating lymphocytes in primary liver carcinoma. Overall study: Regardless of tissue type, samples showed similar yields of roughly 3.5 to 7.13 million productive TCRbeta reads. Study-level points and caveats: Against blood, tumors held a significantly higher top-250-clone fraction (p = 0.039).

Alongside blood RNA obtained from unsorted whole blood, germline DNA was also extracted. A constant-region primer primed TCR beta cDNA synthesis from 500 ng of total RNA. Slightly modified ARM-PCR served as the procedure for the TCR beta libraries. These libraries came from three rounds of nested multiplex PCR. TRBV1-TRBV30 forward and Cbeta reverse primers drove the first two roughly 10-cycle rounds. TCRdb passed the multiplex PCR reads through MiXCR, listing each CDR3 protein once. The table shows 300,000 to 350,000 distinct CDR3 sequences, with almost 65% occurring only once. As regards this clonotype: Antigen specificity is unknown.

The length of the CDR3 is 15 residues. The germline CDR1 and CDR2 sequences are SGHAT and FQNNGV. Trimming shortened V by 7 bases and J by 7 bases, and 17 bases separated the two germline ends. The receptor was isolated from a man aged 35 to 55 with primary liver carcinoma and hepatitis B virus infection. The chain has TRBV11-2 and TRBJ1-6; D gene uncertain. What was sequenced was peripheral blood. CDR3 residues: CASNAGLGGNSPLHF. CDR3 DNA sequence: TGTGCCAGCAATGCAGGTCTGGGAGGGAATTCACCCCTCCACTTT.